This entry lists 30 T cell receptor beta chains sequenced from one sample in a study of T cells in Graves' hyperthyroidism and ophthalmopathy. Authors of the study amplified TCR beta CDR3 regions from RNA transcripts. The TCR CDR3 was amplified in a first-round RT-PCR using the HTBI primer set. TCRdb itself ran the multiplex PCR reads through MiXCR, one entry per CDR3 protein. The sample comprises about 600,000 distinct CDR3 sequences, over 12% of which are singletons, and 6.5% to 9% rests with the top ten. Sequenced input: blood. All receptors derive from a young woman with Graves' ophthalmopathy.

The CDR3 DNA reads TGTGCCAGCAGTTACATCGGGAGTGGCACAGATACGCAGTATTTT. As protein: CASSYIGSGTDTQYF. The chain has TRBV6-2 or TRBV6-3 and TRBJ2-3; D possibly corresponds to TRBD2 (6 bases). This CDR3 spans 15 amino acids. Looked up from germline, CDR1 is MNHEY and CDR2 is SVGEGT. V was clipped by 2 bases and J by 1 base, with 10 bases between them.

This clonotype was seen a handful of times. This could be a read error, since a much larger clone is one nucleotide away. CDR3 loop: CASSLTVGMDTEAFF. The DNA for the CDR3 is TGTGCCAGCAGCTTAACAGTGGGGATGGACACTGAAGCTTTCTTT. The gene calls are TRBV7-3 and TRBJ1-1, with no clear D. Germline V gene sequence: CDR1 SGHTA, CDR2 FQGTGA. V was pared by 0 bases and J by 3 bases, with 11 bases between. The CDR3 has 15 amino acids.

This clonotype appeared many times. The CDR3 DNA sequence: TGTGCCAGCAGCTCCGTGTTGGGGAGGGCCTCTACTGAGCAGTTCTTC. Residues: CASSSVLGRASTEQFF. The genes are TRBV11-2 and TRBJ2-1; 7 bases are a match to TRBD2. The ends lost 4 bases at V and 9 bases at J; junction bases unmatched: 15. Germline V gene data show CDR1 as SGHAT and CDR2 as FQNNGV. The CDR3 has 16 amino acids.

A few counts support this clonotype. V and J are TRBV28 and TRBJ2-5, with 10 bases aligning to TRBD1. Germline V gene sequence: CDR1 MDHEN, CDR2 SYDVKM. The CDR3 is 16 residues long. The V and J ends lost 5 bases and 4 bases, in that order; junction bases with no gene match: 10. The CDR3 spells CASSLRQGAAGETQYF. DNA for the CDR3: TGTGCCAGCAGTCTAAGACAGGGGGCGGCGGGAGAGACCCAGTACTTC.

This clonotype was observed at least ten times. The chain recombines TRBV2 with TRBJ2-3, with D possibly matching TRBD1 (6 bases). V shed 7 bases and J shed 4 bases, with 12 bases lying between them. CDR3 length: 13 residues. Germline assignment: CDR1 SNHLY and CDR2 FYNNEI. The CDR3 DNA reads as TGTGCCAGCAACCTTGAGGGGGCAGATACGCAGTATTTT. Protein: CASNLEGADTQYF.

This clonotype was detected many times. The rearrangement joins TRBV30 to TRBJ2-3; D gene uncertain. The CDR3 contains 13 residues. Trimming removed 0 bases at V and 0 bases at J, with 4 bases between. The V gene's germline CDR1 is GTSNPN and CDR2 SVGIG (reference sequence). In DNA, the CDR3 is TGTGCCTGGAGTGTGGGTAGCACAGATACGCAGTATTTT. This codes for CAWSVGSTDTQYF.

The chain is built from TRBV11-2 and TRBJ2-7; D possibly corresponds to TRBD1 (5 bases). Trimming removed 5 bases at V and 4 bases at J, with 15 bases between. CDR1 is SGHAT, CDR2 FQNNGV, per germline. This CDR3 region has 14 residues. CDR3 sequence: CASSPSRGPYEQYF. CDR3 DNA: TGTGCCAGCAGCCCAAGTAGGGGCCCATACGAGCAGTACTTC.

This clonotype has at least ten counts. The junction differs from germline at one of its ends, possibly a read error. The chain recombines TRBV24-1 with TRBJ2-1; D might be TRBD2 (6 bases). The CDR3 is 11 residues long. The germline V gene encodes CDR1 KGHDR and CDR2 SFDVKD. The CDR3 is CATRDSNQQFF. For the CDR3, the DNA is TGTGCCACCCGGGACTCCAATCAGCAGTTCTTC.

This chain joins TRBV19 and TRBJ2-7; 7 bases match TRBD2. Trimming took 1 base from V and 3 from J; bases not matched to a gene: 6. This CDR3 has 15 amino acids. The germline V gene encodes CDR1 LNHDA and CDR2 SQIVND (reference sequence). The CDR3 protein is CASSIVAGVGYEQYF. The CDR3 nucleotides are TGTGCCAGTAGTATAGTGGCGGGGGTCGGCTACGAGCAGTACTTC.

Many counts were recorded for this clonotype. The rearrangement joins TRBV7-3 to TRBJ2-3, with D perhaps given as TRBD1 or TRBD2 (5 bases each). V shed 5 bases and J shed 0 bases, with 15 bases lying between them. The CDR3 covers 16 residues. Germline values: CDR1 SGHTA, CDR2 FQGTGA. The CDR3 protein is CASSVGARSSTDTQYF. CDR3 bases: TGTGCCAGCAGCGTCGGGGCTCGCTCTAGCACAGATACGCAGTATTTT.

The chain joins TRBV13 to TRBJ2-5; D may be TRBD2 (7 bases). The V gene lost 6 bases and the J gene lost 1 base, with 9 bases spanning the gap. The CDR3 has 13 residues. Germline V gene data show CDR1 as PRHDT and CDR2 as FYEKMQ (reference sequence). CDR3 sequence (DNA): TGTGCCAGCAGGGGGGGGCCCCAAGAGACCCAGTACTTC. This codes for CASRGGPQETQYF. Full variable domain (missing parts from reference TRBV13 and TRBJ2-5): AAGVIQSPRHLIKEKRETATLKCYPIPRHDTVYWYQQGPGQDPQFLISFYEKMQSDKGSIPDRFSAQQFSDYHSELNMSSLELGDSALYFCASRGGPQETQYFGPGTRLLVL.

The sample holds many counts of this clonotype. This chain connects TRBV2 to TRBJ2-7, with D perhaps matching TRBD1 (7 bases). Per the germline V gene, CDR1 is SNHLY and CDR2 is FYNNEI. The CDR3 is 17 residues long. Deletions cut 3 bases from V and 2 bases from J, with 20 bases between. CDR3 region: CASSERTGPSDTYEQYF. The CDR3 DNA reads TGTGCCAGCAGTGAGCGGACAGGCCCTAGCGATACCTACGAGCAGTACTTC.

The sample holds many counts of this clonotype. V and J are TRBV4-3 and TRBJ1-2; maybe TRBD1 (6 bases). Per germline, CDR1 LGHNA and CDR2 YSLEER. Between the trimmed V and J ends, which lost 0 bases and 4 bases, there was a span of 18 bases. The CDR3 spans 17 residues. The CDR3 spells CASSQEVRGGWAYGYTF. CDR3 coding DNA: TGCGCCAGCAGCCAAGAAGTCAGGGGAGGATGGGCCTATGGCTACACCTTC.

The sample holds a few counts of this clonotype. This rearrangement joins TRBV11-3 to TRBJ1-6, with D uncertain. Between the trimmed V and J ends, which lost 8 bases and 8 bases, there was a span of 13 bases. The CDR3 runs 13 residues. In germline, CDR1 is SGHNT, CDR2 YENEEA. The CDR3 DNA reads TGTGCCAGCGGGCTAGCGGCCTATTCACCCCTCCACTTT. Residues: CASGLAAYSPLHF.

This clonotype came up many times. The chain recombines TRBV20-1 with TRBJ2-3, with 9 bases fitting TRBD1. V trimming: 6 bases; J trimming: 4 bases; junction bases outside the gene matches: 8. Germline CDR1 and CDR2: DFQATT and SNEGSKA (reference sequence). The CDR3 runs 14 residues. The CDR3 protein is CSATPGQGPDTQYF. The DNA of the CDR3 is TGCAGTGCAACCCCGGGACAGGGCCCAGATACGCAGTATTTT.

This clonotype was found many times. The chain uses TRBV3-1 and TRBJ1-1; 7 positions match TRBD1. This CDR3 is 15 amino acids long. Germline trimming cut 1 base from V and 6 bases from J; bases unmatched to any gene: 8. Germline CDR1 LGHDT, CDR2 YNNKEL (reference sequence). This CDR3 reads CASSQVGGRAAEAFF. The CDR3 coding sequence is TGTGCCAGCAGCCAAGTAGGGGGCAGGGCGGCTGAAGCTTTCTTT.

The chain joins TRBV20-1 to TRBJ1-5; TRBD1 aligns across 8 bases. The CDR3 loop spans 15 amino acids. With 6 bases clipped from V and 6 bases from J, the junction kept 13 bases outside the gene matches. Germline CDR1 reads DFQATT; CDR2 reads SNEGSKA (reference sequence). CDR3 sequence: CSAPDPGQAVQPQHF. CDR3 coding DNA: TGCAGTGCCCCTGATCCGGGACAGGCGGTTCAGCCCCAGCATTTT.

This clonotype was seen repeatedly, ten times or more. Here the CDR3 reads CSVLREDSYEQYF. The CDR3, as DNA: TGCAGCGTCCTCAGGGAGGACTCCTACGAGCAGTACTTC. The rearrangement links TRBV29-1 to TRBJ2-7; the D gene is possibly TRBD2 (6 bases). With 6 bases removed from V and 0 bases from J, the gap between germline ends came to 12 bases. Germline V gives CDR1 SQVTM, CDR2 ANQGSEA. This CDR3 comprises 13 residues.

This clonotype has only a few counts. V and J are TRBV3-1 and TRBJ1-5; TRBD1 aligns across 7 bases. V lost 1 base, J lost 0 bases, and 12 bases stayed unmatched. The CDR3 spans 19 residues. CDR1 is LGHDT and CDR2 is YNNKEL in the germline V gene (reference sequence). The CDR3, as DNA: TGTGCCAGCAGCCAAGCCCACGCCGGGGACAGCTATAGCAATCAGCCCCAGCATTTT. As protein: CASSQAHAGDSYSNQPQHF.

This clonotype turned up a few times. V gene TRBV4-3 combines with J gene TRBJ1-1; no definite D call. Germline V CDR1 and CDR2: LGHNA, YSLEER. V lost 0 bases and J 11 bases, leaving 16 bases between the germline ends. The CDR3 totals 14 residues. CDR3 nucleotides: TGCGCCAGCAGCCAAGATCTTCTTCCTAAGGAGGCTTTCTTT. This encodes CASSQDLLPKEAFF.

This clonotype has a count of ten or more. J is TRBJ1-1 and V is TRBV10-3, with D possibly TRBD1 on 5 matching bases. CDR1 is ENHRY and CDR2 is SYGVKD in the germline V gene. V lost 6 bases and J 0 bases, leaving 11 bases between the germline ends. CDR3 size: 14 residues. CDR3 DNA sequence: TGTGCCATCAGATTACAGGACATGAACACTGAAGCTTTCTTT. Protein: CAIRLQDMNTEAFF.

At least ten counts were recorded for this clonotype. The chain combines TRBV3-1 with TRBJ2-3; the D is unclear. In germline, CDR1 is LGHDT, CDR2 YNNKEL (reference sequence). CDR3 length equals 15 residues. The germline V and J ends were trimmed by 3 bases and 0 bases, with 10 bases remaining between them. The CDR3 sequence: CASSQARISTDTQYF. The CDR3 nucleotides read TGTGCCAGCAGCCAGGCTAGAATCAGCACAGATACGCAGTATTTT.

In its sample, this clonotype was seen many times. The V gene is TRBV20-1, the J gene TRBJ2-3; either TRBD1 or TRBD2 may fit D (5 bases each). Germline lookup yields CDR1 DFQATT and CDR2 SNEGSKA (reference sequence). This CDR3 has 12 amino acids. As DNA, the CDR3 is TGCAGGGGCAGGGACGGTGCGGATACGCAGTATTTT. It translates to CRGRDGADTQYF.

This clonotype was detected ten times or more. The CDR3 region is CASSVGHEQFF. CDR3 nucleotide sequence: TGTGCCAGCAGTGTGGGGCATGAGCAGTTCTTC. This chain joins TRBV2 and TRBJ2-1; possible D gene TRBD1, 5 bases. The V end was cut by 4 bases, the J end by 8 bases, with 6 bases between. This CDR3 comprises 11 residues. CDR1 and CDR2 (germline): SNHLY, FYNNEI.

This clonotype was observed many times. The gene calls are TRBV7-8 and TRBJ2-5; 9 bases are a match to TRBD2. The CDR3 runs 18 residues. CDR1 and CDR2 from the germline V gene are SGHVS and FQNEAQ. The V and J ends lost 7 bases and 1 base, in that order; junction bases with no gene match: 16. CDR3 amino acids: CASIKTRGLAGRQETQYF. The CDR3 DNA is TGTGCCAGCATCAAAACGAGGGGGCTAGCGGGACGCCAAGAGACCCAGTACTTC.

This chain links TRBV5-1 with TRBJ1-6; 8 nucleotides align to TRBD1. This CDR3 is 15 amino acids long. The V and J ends lost 4 bases and 8 bases, in that order; junction bases with no gene match: 8. Germline values: CDR1 SGHRS, CDR2 YFSETQ. The CDR3 DNA reads TGCGCCAGCAGCCCCTGGACAGGGAAGGATTCACCCCTCCACTTT. Protein product: CASSPWTGKDSPLHF.

This clonotype has at least ten counts. The V call is TRBV24-1, the J call TRBJ1-1, with TRBD1 matching 10 bases. This CDR3 spans 14 amino acids. CDR1 is KGHDR and CDR2 is SFDVKD in the germline V gene. Germline trimming cut 5 bases from V and 4 bases from J; bases unmatched to any gene: 3. CDR3 coding DNA: TGTGCCACCAGTGGCCGGGACAGGGGCACTGAAGCTTTCTTT. Protein: CATSGRDRGTEAFF.

At least ten counts were recorded for this clonotype. This chain links TRBV7-2 with TRBJ2-3; 8 bases line up with TRBD2. V dropped 1 base and J dropped 6; count of bases not matched to a gene: 18. CDR3 length equals 19 residues. Germline CDR1 SGHTA, CDR2 FQGNSA. The CDR3, as DNA: TGTGCCAGCAGCTTAGTAGGACCGACAGTAGCGGGACGCTCCGATACGCAGTATTTT. This codes for CASSLVGPTVAGRSDTQYF.

The gene calls are TRBV15 and TRBJ2-1; 13 bases agree with TRBD2. The CDR3 contains 17 residues. With V trimmed by 0 bases and J by 8 bases, 7 bases remained unmatched. Germline loops: CDR1 LNHNV, CDR2 YYDKDF (reference sequence). CDR3 bases: TGTGCCACCAGCAGAGACGGGACTAGCGGGAAGGGCGATGAGCAGTTCTTC. It yields the protein CATSRDGTSGKGDEQFF.

This clonotype was counted ten times or more. The genes are TRBV7-2 and TRBJ2-7, with D tentatively TRBD2 (5 bases). Deletions cut 5 bases from V and 12 bases from J, with 20 bases between. Germline V gene data show CDR1 as SGHTA and CDR2 as FQGNSA. The CDR3 totals 13 residues. This chain's CDR3 is CASSPGVLRRPYF. In DNA form, the CDR3 reads TGTGCCAGCAGCCCCGGCGTGCTCCGGAGGCCGTACTTC.